The sequence of this TCR beta chain was determined in a study of neurological immune-mediated disorders. General study points: TCR clonal expansion peaked in HTLV-1-associated myelopathy patients and was lowest in multiple sclerosis patients.

5'RACE with 10-nucleotide random UMIs generated the cDNA. TCRdb fed the 5' RACE reads into MiXCR, producing one record per CDR3 protein. The sample contains some 60,000 distinct CDR3 sequences, 9.7% of which appear only once. The time point is: longitudinal time-point 2. It was from 2 million PBMCs stored at -80 C that the unsorted libraries were obtained. CDR1 and CDR2 (germline): SGHDN, FVKESK. The CDR3 extends over 16 amino acids. V lost 0 bases to trimming and J lost 5 bases, with 16 bases between them. The table lists this clonotype with many counts. The antigen is unknown. The chain employs TRBV14 and TRBJ1-2; D gene unclear. This clonotype originated in a man younger than 40 in good health. Sequenced material: PBMCs. The CDR3 bases are TGTGCCAGCAGCCAAGATCCCACAGTAAAGTGGTATGGCTACACCTTC. This translates into CASSQDPTVKWYGYTF.